The rows below give T cell receptor beta chains drawn from one sample of a study of blood T cell repertoires in COVID-19. Clones were sequenced by immunoSEQ multiplex PCR, and TCRdb holds only the in-frame ones, with some missing. The table shows more than 95,000 clones, with over 75% occurring only once. Sequenced material: peripheral blood. The receptors derive from an elderly woman with acute or convalescent COVID-19. Each CDR3 is given without its conserved first and last residue. D genes are given only for firm matches. Some rows mark clone size as missing; the rest say once, few, many or name a class of expanded clone.

V: TRBV6-1
size: once
D: -
J: TRBJ1-5
CDR3: ASSDGGGVPFKH

V: TRBV7-2
size: -
D: -
J: TRBJ1-6
CDR3: ASSLYQGTDSPLH

V: TRBV14
size: -
D: -
J: TRBJ1-3
CDR3: ASSQILGNTIY

V: TRBV6-4
size: few
D: TRBD1
J: TRBJ2-7
CDR3: ARLPLKQGGNEQY

V: TRBV19
size: -
D: -
J: TRBJ1-3
CDR3: ASSITDSGNTIY

V: TRBV2
size: -
D: TRBD1
J: TRBJ2-7
CDR3: ASSQIGGTGPVDEQY

V: TRBV2
size: few
D: TRBD1
J: TRBJ1-2
CDR3: ASRGDSLSYGYT

V: TRBV27
size: once
D: -
J: TRBJ2-3
CDR3: ASSLDTQY

V: TRBV19
size: -
D: -
J: TRBJ2-7
CDR3: ASSIDRSYEQY

V: TRBV19
size: -
D: TRBD1
J: TRBJ2-3
CDR3: ASIDSSRGREDTQY

V: TRBV7-9
size: -
D: TRBD1
J: TRBJ2-6
CDR3: ASSLRTGSGANVLT

V: TRBV19
size: -
D: TRBD1
J: TRBJ1-3
CDR3: ASIPGQRGNTIY

V: TRBV10-3
size: -
D: TRBD2
J: TRBJ2-7
CDR3: AMSRAGGQTYYYEQY

V: TRBV9
size: -
D: TRBD2
J: TRBJ2-5
CDR3: ASSDRAGTRQETQY

V: TRBV29-1
size: -
D: TRBD1
J: TRBJ1-3
CDR3: SVKKQGSANTIY

V: TRBV11-3
size: -
D: -
J: TRBJ2-6
CDR3: ASSLGHAGANVLT

V: TRBV4-1
size: -
D: TRBD1
J: TRBJ1-5
CDR3: ASSQTQGAGQPQH

V: TRBV5-5
size: -
D: -
J: TRBJ1-2
CDR3: ASSLTGNNYGYT

V: TRBV3-1/TRBV3-2
size: -
D: TRBD1
J: TRBJ1-6
CDR3: ASGPGQGNSPLH

V: TRBV18
size: -
D: -
J: TRBJ1-1
CDR3: ASSPGGETEAF

V: TRBV28
size: few
D: -
J: TRBJ2-7
CDR3: ASSFRYEQY

V: TRBV19
size: -
D: -
J: TRBJ1-4
CDR3: ASSRAHETEKLF

V: TRBV11-3
size: -
D: -
J: TRBJ2-5
CDR3: ASSLGQSETQY

V: TRBV6-5
size: -
D: -
J: TRBJ1-2
CDR3: ASKNTFRGRYGYT

V: TRBV20-1
size: -
D: -
J: TRBJ2-7
CDR3: SASVRDEEQY

V: TRBV19
size: -
D: -
J: TRBJ2-1
CDR3: ASSIGPNNEQF

V: TRBV6-2/TRBV6-3
size: -
D: TRBD1
J: TRBJ1-2
CDR3: ASSSPGQGDYGYT

V: TRBV7-8
size: -
D: -
J: TRBJ1-1
CDR3: ASSSGALLNTEAF

V: TRBV5-4
size: -
D: -
J: TRBJ1-2
CDR3: ASSLVVQGSLGYT

V: TRBV7-2
size: -
D: -
J: TRBJ1-5
CDR3: ASSLEDRPSQPQH

V: TRBV7-9
size: -
D: TRBD1
J: TRBJ1-2
CDR3: ASSARDRGLDGYT

V: TRBV5-1
size: -
D: TRBD2
J: TRBJ2-1
CDR3: ASSPTSGSVNEQF

V: TRBV18
size: -
D: -
J: TRBJ2-7
CDR3: ASSPRQDGYEQY

V: TRBV7-9
size: -
D: -
J: TRBJ1-3
CDR3: ASSRGGTSGNTIY

V: TRBV19
size: -
D: TRBD1
J: TRBJ2-2
CDR3: ASSIGGTGMNTGELF

V: TRBV3-1/TRBV3-2
size: once
D: -
J: TRBJ1-3
CDR3: ASSQAAGALGNTIY

V: TRBV5-4
size: -
D: TRBD2
J: TRBJ2-1
CDR3: ASSPTSGVGHEQF

V: TRBV4-2
size: once
D: TRBD1
J: TRBJ2-5
CDR3: ASSQGTGAYETQY

V: TRBV29-1
size: -
D: -
J: TRBJ2-3
CDR3: SVEKSTDTQY

V: TRBV27
size: -
D: TRBD2
J: TRBJ2-2
CDR3: ASGETSGRAGELF

V: TRBV5-4
size: -
D: -
J: TRBJ1-3
CDR3: ASSLIPGSGNTIY